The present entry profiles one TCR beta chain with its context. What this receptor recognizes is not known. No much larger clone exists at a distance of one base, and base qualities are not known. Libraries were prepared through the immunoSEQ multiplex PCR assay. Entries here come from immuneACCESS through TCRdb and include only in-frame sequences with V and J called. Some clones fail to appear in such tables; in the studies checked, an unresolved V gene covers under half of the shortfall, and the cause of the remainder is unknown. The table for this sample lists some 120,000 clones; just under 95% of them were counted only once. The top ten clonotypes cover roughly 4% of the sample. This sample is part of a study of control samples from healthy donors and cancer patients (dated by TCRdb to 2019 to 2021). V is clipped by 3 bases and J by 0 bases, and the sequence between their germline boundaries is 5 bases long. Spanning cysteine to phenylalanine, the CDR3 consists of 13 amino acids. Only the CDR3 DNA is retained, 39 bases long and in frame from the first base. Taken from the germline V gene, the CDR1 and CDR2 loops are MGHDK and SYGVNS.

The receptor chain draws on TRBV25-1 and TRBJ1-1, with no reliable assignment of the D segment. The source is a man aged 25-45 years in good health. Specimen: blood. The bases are TGTGCCAGCAGTGACGACATGAACACTGAAGCTTTCTTT. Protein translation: CASSDDMNTEAFF.